What follows are 21 T cell receptor beta chains derived from one specimen sequenced in a study of blood T cell repertoires in COVID-19. Assay: immunoSEQ multiplex PCR; the TCRdb copy retains only in-frame clones and omits some. The sample consists of a few hundred thousand clones, over 75% of them appearing once. The sample consisted of PBMCs or T cells enriched from blood (not recorded which). The receptors stem from a woman aged 40 to 55 who had recovered from COVID-19.

The chain employs TRBV9 and TRBJ2-2; the match to TRBD2 covers 12 bases. The length of the CDR3 is 18 residues. The junction had 6 bases not matched to a gene; V was cut back by 0 bases and J by 3 bases. Germline V lookup: CDR1 SGDLS, CDR2 YYNGEE. CDR3 in amino acids: CASSVVTSGGKDTGELFF. CDR3 in DNA: TGTGCCAGCAGCGTAGTGACTAGCGGGGGTAAAGACACCGGGGAGCTGTTTTTT. The full variable domain, in which reference TRBV9 and TRBJ2-2 provide the parts outside the CDR3, is DSGVTQTPKHLITATGQRVTLRCSPRSGDLSVYWYQQSLDQGLQFLIQYYNGEERAKGNILERFSAQQFPDLHSELNLSSLELGDSALYFCASSVVTSGGKDTGELFFGEGSRLTVL.

This clone was counted only a few times. The gene calls are TRBV5-1 and TRBJ2-2; 7 nucleotides agree with TRBD2. The CDR3 runs to 14 residues. Germline CDR1 and CDR2: SGHRS and YFSETQ. J gave up 7 bases and V 2 bases, and 5 bases lay outside the gene matches. As DNA, the CDR3 is TGCGCCAGCAGCTTTGCGGGAGCGGGCGGGGAGCTGTTTTTT. Translating gives CASSFAGAGGELFF.

The chain has TRBV7-3 and TRBJ2-1, with 7 bases matching TRBD2. J lost 10 bases, V lost 2 bases, and 2 bases had no gene match. The CDR3 sequence is 12 residues long. Germline loops: CDR1 SGHTA, CDR2 FQGTGA. Here the CDR3 DNA reads TGTGCCAGCAGCTTAGGAGCGGGAGAGCAGTTCTTC. It codes for CASSLGAGEQFF.

The rearrangement links TRBV6-5 to TRBJ2-7; tentative D call: TRBD2 (6 bases). The CDR3 is made up of 15 amino acids. Germline V gene lookup returns CDR1 MNHEY and CDR2 SVGAGI. V shed 7 bases and J shed 3 bases, with 19 bases lying between them. The CDR3 loop reads CASTSWGETNYEQYF. CDR3 DNA: TGTGCCAGCACCTCGTGGGGGGAGACCAACTACGAGCAGTACTTC.

This clone turned up a few times. J is TRBJ2-2 and V is TRBV29-1; a possible D gene is TRBD2 (6 bases). Germline-derived CDR1 and CDR2 are SQVTM and ANQGSEA. Trimming shortened V by 6 bases and J by 7 bases, and 21 bases separated the two germline ends. The CDR3 runs 15 residues. The CDR3 loop is CSVGGRASRLGELFF. CDR3 coding DNA: TGCAGCGTCGGGGGTCGGGCCTCGCGGCTCGGGGAGCTGTTTTTT.

The sample holds a few counts of this clone. The chain recombines TRBV9 with TRBJ2-2, with D maybe TRBD1 (6 bases). The CDR3 totals 18 residues. Germline V gene sequence: CDR1 SGDLS, CDR2 YYNGEE. V was pared by 0 bases and J by 0 bases, with 15 bases between. The CDR3 DNA sequence: TGTGCCAGCAGCGTAGCTGGTGGGACACCCGCGAACACCGGGGAGCTGTTTTTT. This sequence encodes CASSVAGGTPANTGELFF.

The V call is TRBV4-3, the J call TRBJ2-2, with 10 bases aligning to TRBD2. This CDR3 is built from 17 residues. J was trimmed by 1 base and V by 0 bases; bases with no gene match: 2. CDR1 and CDR2 from the germline V gene are LGHNA and YSLEER. The CDR3 sequence: CASSQDRTSGNTGELFF. CDR3 DNA: TGCGCCAGCAGCCAAGACAGGACTAGCGGGAACACCGGGGAGCTGTTTTTT.

The chain carries TRBV7-9 and TRBJ1-1; 9 bases align to TRBD1. In germline, CDR1 is SEHNR, CDR2 FQNEAQ (reference sequence). With V trimmed by 5 bases and J by 0 bases, 13 bases remained unmatched. The CDR3 covers 18 residues. The CDR3 protein is CASSQRRDRAIMNTEAFF. CDR3 DNA: TGTGCCAGCAGCCAGCGGCGGGACAGGGCGATCATGAACACTGAAGCTTTCTTT. Full variable domain (outside the CDR3, taken from reference TRBV7-9 and TRBJ1-1): DTGVSQNPRHKITKRGQNVTFRCDPISEHNRLYWYRQTLGQGPEFLTYFQNEAQLEKSRLLSDRFSAERPKGSFSTLEIQRTEQGDSAMYLCASSQRRDRAIMNTEAFFGQGTRLTVV.

The V call is TRBV19, the J call TRBJ2-1, with D tentatively TRBD1 (6 bases). This CDR3 region has 12 residues. The germline V and J ends were trimmed by 11 bases and 3 bases, with 11 bases remaining between them. CDR1 is LNHDA and CDR2 is SQIVND in the germline V gene (reference sequence). In DNA, the CDR3 is TGTGCCGTCAGGGGTGGCTACAATGAGCAGTTCTTC. It specifies CAVRGGYNEQFF.

V gene TRBV5-1 combines with J gene TRBJ1-2; D is unresolved. V dropped 5 bases and J dropped 1 base, with 12 bases sitting between them. The CDR3 is made up of 14 amino acids. CDR1 and CDR2 from the germline V gene are SGHRS and YFSETQ. The CDR3 loop reads CASRSDRNNYGYTF. In DNA, the CDR3 is TGCGCCAGCAGAAGCGACCGAAATAACTATGGCTACACCTTC.

The chain links TRBV23-1 to TRBJ2-7; a possible D gene is TRBD1 (6 bases). Being an ORF, TRBV23-1 has a function that is uncertain. This CDR3 has 13 amino acids. V lost 8 bases to trimming and J lost 6 bases, with 17 bases between them. The CDR3 DNA follows: TGCGCCAGCGGAATCCAGGGGAAGGGCGAGCAGTACTTC. Translation gives CASGIQGKGEQYF.

The V gene is TRBV6-5, the J gene TRBJ1-5, with D perhaps matching TRBD1 (6 bases). Trimming removed 6 bases from V and 0 bases from J, with 12 bases in between. Germline values: CDR1 MNHEY, CDR2 SVGAGI. The CDR3 extends over 15 amino acids. The CDR3: CASRPGTNSNQPQHF. The CDR3 DNA is TGTGCCAGCAGACCCGGGACAAATAGCAATCAGCCCCAGCATTTT.

The table lists this clone with a count of one. V gene TRBV7-6 combines with J gene TRBJ2-7; 8 bases are a match to TRBD2. V was pared by 5 bases and J by 2 bases, with 8 bases of the junction left unmatched. The CDR3 is made up of 15 amino acids. Germline V gene sequence: CDR1 SGHVS, CDR2 FNYEAQ. CDR3 loop: CASSLGGEWTYEQYF. The CDR3, as DNA: TGTGCCAGCAGCCTCGGGGGGGAATGGACCTACGAGCAGTACTTC.

The rearrangement links TRBV30 to TRBJ1-2; D not resolved. The V and J ends lost 4 bases and 3 bases respectively, with 15 bases between them. Germline lookup yields CDR1 GTSNPN and CDR2 SVGIG (reference sequence). The CDR3 is 14 amino acids. The chain's CDR3 is CAWTDEALYYGYTF. CDR3 sequence (DNA): TGTGCCTGGACCGACGAGGCATTGTACTATGGCTACACCTTC.

The gene calls are TRBV11-2 and TRBJ2-1, with 7 bases identical to TRBD2. CDR1 and CDR2 (germline): SGHAT, FQNNGV. This CDR3 is built from 16 residues. The ends lost 4 bases at V and 3 bases at J; junction bases unmatched: 9. The DNA of the CDR3 is TGTGCCAGCAGCTCTGCATCAGCGGGAATCTACAATGAGCAGTTCTTC. Residues: CASSSASAGIYNEQFF.

This chain joins TRBV30 and TRBJ2-3, with 8 bases fitting TRBD2. Trimming at V came to 4 bases and at J to 1 base, leaving 7 bases not matched to a gene. Germline V CDR1 and CDR2: GTSNPN, SVGIG (reference sequence). The length of the CDR3 is 15 residues. The CDR3 coding sequence is TGTGCCTGGAAAGTAGCGGGAACCGGCACAGATACGCAGTATTTT. This codes for CAWKVAGTGTDTQYF.

The rearrangement links TRBV9 to TRBJ1-5; weak D call: TRBD1 (6 bases). V dropped 3 bases and J dropped 1 base, with 14 bases sitting between them. The germline V gene has CDR1 SGDLS and CDR2 YYNGEE. The CDR3 is made up of 16 amino acids. The CDR3 DNA is TGTGCCAGCAGCGAAGGGGGGGGCTCAAGCAATCAGCCCCAGCATTTT. Its translation: CASSEGGGSSNQPQHF. The full variable domain, in which reference TRBV9 and TRBJ1-5 provide the parts outside the CDR3, is DSGVTQTPKHLITATGQRVTLRCSPRSGDLSVYWYQQSLDQGLQFLIQYYNGEERAKGNILERFSAQQFPDLHSELNLSSLELGDSALYFCASSEGGGSSNQPQHFGDGTRLSIL.

V and J are TRBV5-4 and TRBJ2-1, with D possibly matching TRBD1 (6 bases). The CDR3 is 17 amino acids. CDR1 is SGHNT, CDR2 YYREEE, per germline (reference sequence). V was trimmed by 4 bases and J by 4 bases, leaving 21 bases between them. The CDR3 loop reads CASSVRQETKVYNEQFF. The CDR3 coding sequence is TGTGCCAGCAGCGTAAGACAGGAGACGAAGGTTTACAATGAGCAGTTCTTC.

The rearrangement joins TRBV5-6 to TRBJ1-1, with TRBD1 identical over 7 bases. V shed 4 bases and J 4 bases; nucleotides not matched to a gene: 4. CDR1 SGHDT and CDR2 YYEEEE come from the germline V gene. The CDR3 is 13 residues long. The CDR3 loop is CASSIDRVTEAFF. In DNA, the CDR3 is TGTGCCAGCAGCATAGACAGGGTCACTGAAGCTTTCTTT.

The genes are TRBV6-5 and TRBJ2-5, with a tentative D call TRBD2 (5 bases). The CDR3 is made up of 14 amino acids. V was trimmed by 6 bases and J by 4 bases, leaving 15 bases between them. CDR1 is MNHEY, CDR2 SVGAGI, per germline. The CDR3 bases are TGTGCCAGCAGCCTCAGCGGAAGGGCAGAGACCCAGTACTTC. Translation gives CASSLSGRAETQYF.

The rearrangement joins TRBV28 to TRBJ1-5; 7 nucleotides agree with TRBD1. The CDR3 extends over 16 amino acids. The J segment lost 15 bases and the V segment lost 8 bases, leaving 25 bases of the junction unmatched. Germline V lookup: CDR1 MDHEN, CDR2 SYDVKM. DNA of the CDR3: TGTGCCAGCTATTCCAGTTTTAAGGCTGGGCAGGGGGGCCGGCATTTT. Protein sequence: CASYSSFKAGQGGRHF. Complete variable domain (other parts from reference TRBV28 and TRBJ1-5): DVKVTQSSRYLVKRTGEKVFLECVQDMDHENMFWYRQDPGLGLRLIYFSYDVKMKEKGDIPEGYSVSREKKERFSLILESASTNQTSMYLCASYSSFKAGQGGRHFGDGTRLSIL.